These T cell receptor beta chains were read from a single sample in a study of cytomegalovirus exposure and HLA in healthy donors. Only in-frame clones appear in the TCRdb table, and some are missing; sequencing was by immunoSEQ multiplex PCR. Here the sample spans some 130,000 clones, approximately 88% being singletons. The sequenced sample consisted of PBMCs. These receptors all come from a woman aged 18-30 years in good health and CMV-seropositive. CDR3s include the opening cysteine and the closing phenylalanine or tryptophan.

j_call v_call cdr3_aa
TRBJ2-1 TRBV5-1 CASSLQQGNEQFF
TRBJ2-1 TRBV5-4 CASSQTSGTHNEQFF
TRBJ1-6 TRBV25-1 CASGRTGANSPLHF
TRBJ2-1 TRBV6-6 CASTSHGTGANEQFF
TRBJ1-1 TRBV19 CASSAGLNTEAFF
TRBJ1-2 TRBV7-7 CASSLTLDRVPCGYTF
TRBJ2-1 TRBV9 CASTEAGGNNEQFF
TRBJ1-6 TRBV7-9 CASSFDSFYNSPLHF
TRBJ1-2 TRBV28 CASSSPGTGVGGDFGYTF
TRBJ1-6 TRBV18 CASSPLAGGEGSPLHF
TRBJ2-7 TRBV5-6 CASSLRYEQYF
TRBJ2-3 TRBV30 CAWSGAGASTDTQYF
TRBJ2-1 TRBV11-3 CASSREPIDEQFF
TRBJ2-1 TRBV9 CASSVGTSGGHYNEQFF
TRBJ1-2 TRBV19 CASSTAGGYGYTF
TRBJ1-4 TRBV25-1 CASSDRPGGEKLFF
TRBJ2-1 TRBV7-9 CASRAGEQFF
TRBJ2-1 TRBV30 CAWSVLSYNEQFF
TRBJ2-5 TRBV9 CASSPGLAYRQETQYF
TRBJ2-5 TRBV18 CASSPYRETQYF
TRBJ1-5 TRBV30 CAWTSRTGQPQHF
TRBJ1-1 TRBV29-1 CTYSRWSSNTEAFF
TRBJ2-3 TRBV15 CATSRGLAGSRNTQYF
TRBJ2-1 TRBV2 CASSETPGLAGSNEQFF
TRBJ2-5 TRBV11-3 CASSPHRGARETQYF
TRBJ1-4 TRBV5-8 CASWDRGLANEKLFF
TRBJ2-3 TRBV9 CASMDRSTDTQYF
TRBJ2-1 TRBV27 CASSFLAGQISYNEQFF
TRBJ2-5 TRBV4-1 CASSQGGAGGETQYF
TRBJ2-3 TRBV7-2 CASSSPGHGMDTQYF
TRBJ1-5 TRBV7-2 CASSRRTGGGNQPQHF
TRBJ1-2 TRBV4-2 CASSQGQTYDYGYTF
TRBJ2-7 TRBV29-1 CSVARGSYEQYF
TRBJ1-5 TRBV19 CASSIPGGLNQPQHF
TRBJ1-6 TRBV6-5 CASRREAGAGSPLHF
TRBJ1-1 TRBV28 CASSFPTELNTEAFF
TRBJ1-1 TRBV4-2 CASSQADRGEAFF
TRBJ2-7 TRBV18 CASSHGGDYEQYF
TRBJ1-1 TRBV11-1 CASSPRAVLNTEAFF
TRBJ2-3 TRBV9 CASSVSSPSTDTQYF
TRBJ2-5 TRBV5-4 CASSVTSGGARETQYF